This T cell receptor beta chain appears in the sequencing data of a study of human T cells and chemical hapten exposure. Across the whole study: Patch tests put 0.01% DPC on the upper back, and the results were checked at 6 days. General study findings and limits: With patch test score, the counts of PT1 expanded TCRs showed a positive correlation.

Concerning this clonotype itself: What it recognizes is unknown. This may arise from a read error, as a much more abundant clone is one base away.

As for time point: patch test 1, 2 weeks after DPC sensitization. This sample's treatment: therapeutic diphenylcyclopropenone sensitization with weekly scalp DPC. Prior to application of each patch test, blood was drawn. Unfractionated whole blood was the source from which total RNA was extracted. One entry per CDR3 protein, called by TCRdb with MiXCR from the RACE reads. The sample consists of over 75,000 distinct CDR3 sequences, about 6.8% of them appearing once. Germline-derived CDR1 and CDR2 are SGHAT and FQNNGV. CDR3 length equals 15 residues. V lost 5 bases, J lost 0 bases, and 6 bases stayed unmatched.

This TCR was recovered from a young woman with alopecia areata. Some clones in this sample may be carry-over from other donors' samples. The material was whole blood, obtained in connection with sensitization to the hapten diphenylcyclopropenone (DPC). The genes are TRBV11-2 and TRBJ1-1; 7 nucleotides align to TRBD1. CDR3 in DNA: TGTGCCAGCAGCGCCCGACAGGGAATGAACACTGAAGCTTTCTTT. Residues: CASSARQGMNTEAFF.